This T cell receptor beta chain was observed in a study of T cell repertoires in cytomegalovirus infection. Study-wide context: Public TCR beta signatures provided an indication of both CMV infection and a matching HLA type. Study observations and caveats: Dominant in the ex vivo response were TCR beta clonotypes restricted by HLA-C and specific for CMV.

Deletions cut 4 bases from V and 6 bases from J, with 19 bases between. Per the germline V gene, CDR1 is SNHLY and CDR2 is FYNNEI. There are 16 residues in the CDR3. TCRdb processed the reads anew with MiXCR; each CDR3 protein has one entry. The table records some 440,000 distinct CDR3 sequences, roughly 30% of them present only once. Remarks on this clonotype: Its antigen is currently unknown.

Sequencing input: PBMCs. This clonotype was obtained from a human donor in good health (CMV status not recorded). Some clones in this sample may be carry-over from other donors' samples. The chain combines TRBV2 with TRBJ2-4, with TRBD1 as a possible D gene (5 bases). This CDR3 is CASSGIGATRGNIQYF. The CDR3 coding sequence is TGTGCCAGCAGTGGAATAGGGGCAACAAGGGGAAACATTCAGTACTTC.